The 20 T cell receptor beta chains presented below share a single source sample, sequenced in a study of T-cell reconstitution after alpha-beta-depleted transplantation in children. Unique molecular identifiers were used to barcode this TCRbeta library. TCRdb reprocessed the PCR reads with MiXCR, giving one entry per CDR3 protein. The sample consists of some 530,000 distinct CDR3 sequences, roughly an eighth of them appearing once. The sequenced sample was PBMCs from the stem cell graft donor, obtained from the stem cell graft. These TCRs come from a human donor who donated a stem cell graft to a child with combined immunodeficiency.

This chain connects TRBV7-2 to TRBJ2-7, with 8 bases fitting TRBD1. The CDR3 is 16 amino acids. Germline CDR1 is SGHTA and CDR2 is FQGNSA. V lost 1 base and J lost 4; bases outside the gene matches: 9. The CDR3 here is CASSLGWSGGQYEQYF. CDR3 bases: TGTGCCAGCAGCTTAGGGTGGTCAGGGGGCCAATACGAGCAGTACTTC.

V is TRBV20-1 and J is TRBJ2-7, with 10 bases aligning to TRBD1. Trimming at V came to 6 bases and at J to 4 bases, leaving 6 bases not matched to a gene. Germline CDR1 reads DFQATT; CDR2 reads SNEGSKA (reference sequence). CDR3 size: 13 residues. The CDR3 region is CSAATGGRYEQYF. In DNA, the CDR3 is TGCAGTGCCGCGACAGGGGGCAGGTACGAGCAGTACTTC.

This clonotype has more than one count but fewer than ten. The chain combines TRBV6-1 with TRBJ2-1; 14 bases line up with TRBD2. Trimming cost V 10 bases and J 8 bases; bases outside gene matches: 7. Germline V gene sequence: CDR1 MNHNS, CDR2 SASEGT. This CDR3 contains 14 residues. For the CDR3, the DNA is TGTGCCACGGGACTAGCGGGAGCTACAGATGAGCAGTTCTTC. Translating gives CATGLAGATDEQFF.

V is TRBV20-1 and J is TRBJ2-7; 7 nucleotides match TRBD2. CDR1 DFQATT and CDR2 SNEGSKA come from the germline V gene (reference sequence). V lost 3 bases and J lost 5; bases outside the gene matches: 13. The CDR3 extends over 15 amino acids. CDR3 region: CSARNGYGTTHEQYF. The CDR3 nucleotides read TGCAGTGCTAGGAACGGGTATGGGACTACGCACGAGCAGTACTTC.

This chain uses TRBV25-1 with TRBJ1-2; D is unresolved. V lost 3 bases and J lost 4, with 21 bases in between. Germline CDR1 reads MGHDK; CDR2 reads SYGVNS. The CDR3 spans 17 residues. This chain's CDR3 is CASSDPLGRMGLYGYTF. CDR3 bases: TGTGCCAGCAGTGACCCCCTTGGGCGTATGGGTCTCTATGGCTACACCTTC.

This clonotype was seen ten or more times. CDR3: CASSFFGGQGYSGANVLTF. The CDR3 nucleotides read TGTGCCAGCAGCTTCTTCGGCGGACAGGGATACTCTGGGGCCAACGTCCTGACTTTC. The chain combines TRBV11-2 with TRBJ2-6; 8 nucleotides align to TRBD1. The CDR3 sequence is 19 residues long. Germline lookup yields CDR1 SGHAT and CDR2 FQNNGV. The J segment lost 0 bases and the V segment lost 3 bases, leaving 10 bases of the junction unmatched.

The chain carries TRBV11-2 and TRBJ2-7, with 14 bases matching TRBD2. This CDR3 is 19 amino acids long. Germline V lookup: CDR1 SGHAT, CDR2 FQNNGV. The J segment lost 3 bases and the V segment lost 2 bases, leaving 12 bases of the junction unmatched. The CDR3 bases are TGTGCCAGCAGCTTATCTTGGGGACTAGCGGGAGAGAAGAACTACGAGCAGTACTTC. It specifies CASSLSWGLAGEKNYEQYF. Looking up the rest from reference TRBV11-2 and TRBJ2-7 gives the full variable domain: EAGVAQSPRYKIIEKRQSVAFWCNPISGHATLYWYQQILGQGPKLLIQFQNNGVVDDSQLPKDRFSAERLKGVDSTLKIQPAKLEDSAVYLCASSLSWGLAGEKNYEQYFGPGTRLTVT.

J is TRBJ2-2 and V is TRBV7-3; D not certain. CDR1 is SGHTA, CDR2 FQGTGA, per germline. V lost 2 bases and J 6 bases, leaving 13 bases between the germline ends. The CDR3 has 15 amino acids. The CDR3 region has the DNA TGTGCCAGCAGCTTAGGTTGGCAGTTGTCCGGGGAGCTGTTTTTT. It is translated as CASSLGWQLSGELFF.

This chain links TRBV12-3 or TRBV12-4 with TRBJ1-2, with 8 bases that match TRBD1. V shed 2 bases and J 6 bases; nucleotides not matched to a gene: 2. The CDR3 has 13 residues. The CDR3 DNA sequence: TGTGCCAGCAGTTTACGGACAGGGCATGGCTACACCTTC. It codes for CASSLRTGHGYTF.

The rearrangement links TRBV9 to TRBJ2-7, with 7 nucleotides matching TRBD1. The CDR3 is made up of 16 amino acids. V gave up 0 bases and J gave up 3 bases; unmatched junction bases: 9. The germline gives CDR1 SGDLS, CDR2 YYNGEE. The CDR3 DNA is TGTGCCAGCAGCGTAGGGGACCCGAGACAGGGCTACGAGCAGTACTTC. As protein: CASSVGDPRQGYEQYF.

About this clonotype: Its ends do not fully match the called genes, so a read error is possible. The V and J genes are TRBV20-1 and TRBJ2-5; TRBD2 aligns across 11 bases. The CDR3 extends over 16 amino acids. In germline, CDR1 is DFQATT, CDR2 SNEGSKA (reference sequence). The CDR3 DNA sequence: TGCTGTGCTAGATCCACTAGCGGGGGCCCGGGGGGGACCCAGTACTTC. Amino acid sequence: CCARSTSGGPGGTQYF.

The CDR3 reads CASSLRRDANYGYTF. CDR3 bases: TGTGCCAGCAGCTTACGGCGGGACGCTAACTATGGCTACACCTTC. The J gene is TRBJ1-2, the V gene TRBV7-9, with a weak D call TRBD1 (5 bases). From germline, CDR1 is SEHNR and CDR2 FQNEAQ (reference sequence). CDR3 length: 15 amino acids. Trimming removed 2 bases at V and 0 bases at J, with 10 bases between.

This clonotype was found a few times. The gene calls are TRBV19 and TRBJ1-5; D may be TRBD1 (6 bases). This CDR3 spans 14 amino acids. The germline gives CDR1 LNHDA, CDR2 SQIVND (reference sequence). V was shortened by 5 bases and J by 2 bases, with 10 bases between the two germline ends. CDR3 sequence: CASSLQGRNQPQHF. CDR3 coding DNA: TGTGCCAGTAGTTTACAGGGTCGCAATCAGCCCCAGCATTTT.

The rearrangement uses TRBV24-1 and TRBJ2-3, with D tentatively TRBD2 (6 bases). CDR3 length: 16 residues. Germline CDR1 KGHDR, CDR2 SFDVKD. V dropped 4 bases and J dropped 0 bases, with 13 bases sitting between them. The CDR3 reads CATSDRSGPSTDTQYF. CDR3 sequence (DNA): TGTGCCACCAGTGACAGGAGCGGGCCTAGCACAGATACGCAGTATTTT.

The V call is TRBV6-2 or TRBV6-3, the J call TRBJ2-3, with TRBD2 as a possible D gene (5 bases). V was clipped by 8 bases and J by 4 bases, with 7 bases between them. CDR3 size: 11 residues. The germline gives CDR1 MNHEY, CDR2 SVGEGT. The CDR3 sequence: CASGGADTQYF. As DNA, the CDR3 is TGTGCCAGCGGAGGAGCAGATACGCAGTATTTT.

V usage is TRBV12-3 or TRBV12-4 and J usage is TRBJ2-4, with D tentatively TRBD1 or TRBD2 (5 bases each). Trimming took off 6 bases at V and 7 bases at J, with 10 bases between the two ends. This CDR3 is built from 12 residues. Written as DNA, the CDR3 is TGTGCCAGCAGAGAGGGGTGGAACATTCAGTACTTC. This gives the protein CASREGWNIQYF.

There are a few counts of this clonotype. The V gene is TRBV4-2, the J gene TRBJ2-1; tentative D call: TRBD2 (6 bases). V shed 4 bases and J shed 4 bases, with 17 bases lying between them. The CDR3 loop spans 16 amino acids. CDR1 LGHNA and CDR2 YNFKEQ come from the germline V gene. The CDR3 is CASSPSEGGVYNEQFF. The CDR3 DNA is TGTGCCAGCAGCCCATCAGAAGGAGGGGTGTACAATGAGCAGTTCTTC.

This clonotype was detected ten times or more. The chain combines TRBV4-2 with TRBJ2-7, with D tentatively TRBD1 (5 bases). The CDR3 has 15 amino acids. Germline V gene lookup returns CDR1 LGHNA and CDR2 YNFKEQ. Between the trimmed V and J ends, which lost 0 bases and 7 bases, there was a span of 16 bases. CDR3 sequence (DNA): TGTGCCAGCAGCCAAGAGTTGCAGGGTCTTTGGGAGCAGTACTTC. Translated: CASSQELQGLWEQYF.

This clonotype was counted ten times or more. The V gene is TRBV9, the J gene TRBJ2-7; 10 bases match TRBD2. This CDR3 contains 17 residues. Germline lookup yields CDR1 SGDLS and CDR2 YYNGEE. Trimming at V came to 0 bases and at J to 4 bases, leaving 10 bases not matched to a gene. The CDR3 here is CASSVGASGGKIYEQYF. In DNA form, the CDR3 reads TGTGCCAGCAGCGTAGGGGCTAGCGGGGGAAAGATATACGAGCAGTACTTC.

CDR3 nucleotides: TGCGCCAGCAGCTTTCCCCCCTGGCTAGCGGGGACCACAGATACGCAGTATTTT. This gives the protein CASSFPPWLAGTTDTQYF. V is TRBV5-1 and J is TRBJ2-3; 9 bases are shared with TRBD2. This CDR3 contains 18 residues. Germline values: CDR1 SGHRS, CDR2 YFSETQ. V dropped 2 bases and J dropped 2; count of bases not matched to a gene: 12.